This T cell receptor (beta chain) was profiled in a study of blood T cell repertoires in COVID-19. This CDR3 contains 16 residues. CDR1 and CDR2 from the germline V gene are LGHDT and YNNKEL (reference sequence). Trimming removed 4 bases at V and 3 bases at J, with 18 bases between. In the original processing: Researchers report that nucleated cell counts were estimated from reference gene primer amplification. Clones were sequenced by immunoSEQ multiplex PCR, and TCRdb holds only the in-frame ones, with some missing. From that table come the V and J calls and clone size; the DNA was used to work out D and trimming. The sample yields almost 200,000 clones, 80% to 90% seen once.

The sample comprised peripheral blood. This receptor was identified in a woman aged 70-85 years with acute or convalescent COVID-19. The gene calls are TRBV3-1 (or the pseudogene TRBV3-2) and TRBJ1-1; possible D gene TRBD1, 6 bases. In DNA form, the CDR3 reads TGTGCCAGCAGCCTGAATACAGGGTTTAAAGACACTGAAGCTTTCTTT. It specifies CASSLNTGFKDTEAFF.